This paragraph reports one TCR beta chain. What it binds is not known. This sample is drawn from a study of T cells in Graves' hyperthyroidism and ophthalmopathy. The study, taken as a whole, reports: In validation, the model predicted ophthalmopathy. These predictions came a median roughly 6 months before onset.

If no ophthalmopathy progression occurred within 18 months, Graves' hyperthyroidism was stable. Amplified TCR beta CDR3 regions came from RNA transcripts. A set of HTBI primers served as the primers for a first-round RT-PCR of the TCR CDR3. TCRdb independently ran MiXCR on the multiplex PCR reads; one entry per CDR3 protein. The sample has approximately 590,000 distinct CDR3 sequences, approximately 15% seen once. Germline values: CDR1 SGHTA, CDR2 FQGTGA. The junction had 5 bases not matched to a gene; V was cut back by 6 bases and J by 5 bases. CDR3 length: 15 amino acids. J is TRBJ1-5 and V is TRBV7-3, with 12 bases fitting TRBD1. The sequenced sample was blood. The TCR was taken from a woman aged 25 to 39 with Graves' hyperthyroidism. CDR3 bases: TGTGCCAGCAGAACCGGGACAGGGGGCGATCAGCCCCAGCATTTT. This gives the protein CASRTGTGGDQPQHF.